This T cell receptor (beta chain) was captured in a study of blood T cell repertoires in COVID-19 (TCRdb year 2020). The study in broad terms: Samples from collaborators originated in the United States, Italy and Spain and spanned both the acute and convalescent phases of COVID-19. The repertoires were released in a freely available public database intended as a resource for research on the immune response to SARS-CoV-2. Sample metadata almost always included a de-identified subject ID, COVID-19 status, age in years and sex. The material from the prospective study consisted of cDNA or gDNA derived from T cells, B-cell-depleted T cells, or PBMCs. Deeply sampled blood TCRbeta repertoires from subjects exposed to, actively infected with, or recovered from COVID-19 were included in the dataset. Where available, HLA class I and class II types were obtained from metadata supplied by the sample provider rather than from assay-based typing. The samples were drawn from the first 160 participants of the ongoing ImmuneRACE study and from 950 to 1,500 subjects provided by 6 global collaborators.

Trimming at the junction amounts to 5 bases on V and 1 base on J, and the germline ends lie 11 bases apart. CDR1 and CDR2 were assigned from the germline V gene as LGHNA and YNFKEQ. Reading from cysteine to phenylalanine, the CDR3 counts 14 amino acids. Just the 42-base CDR3 DNA is kept, in frame starting at base 1. In regard to this clone: Its antigen target is currently unknown. One base away there is no much larger clone; base qualities are not given.

TCRbeta CDR3 regions were amplified from genomic DNA by means of the immunoSEQ Assay, a bias-controlled multiplex PCR. Per the source publication's procedure: Within the assay, amplification of reference gene primers was used to estimate how many nucleated cells each sample contained. To quantify the absolute abundance of each unique TCRbeta CDR3 rearrangement, sequence reads were collapsed and filtered. For each sample, productive Simpson clonality was calculated as the square root of Simpson's diversity index over productive rearrangements. Drawn from immuneACCESS, this table holds only the in-frame rearrangements with V and J called that TCRdb kept. Clones are partly lost; checked studies trace under half to an unresolved V gene and leave the rest unexplained. V, J and clone size are taken as reported in that table, and D and trimming were inferred from the DNA itself. Here the sample has some 300,000 clones; roughly 90% occur a single time. Of the sample, 1.5% to 2% is held by the ten largest clones.

The full study reports these points: The quantity of clinical and demographic metadata differed by source and by participant and was supplied without curation.

In Seattle, one collaborating source enrolled patients while the infection was active and tracked those patients longitudinally over the course of disease. Whole blood was collected in K2EDTA tubes by collaborating institutions according to the institutions' own protocols. For TCRbeta analysis, collaborators shipped samples as frozen whole blood, isolated PBMCs, or DNA extracted from either of those sample types. The rearranged segments are TRBV4-2 and TRBJ1-1; the D gene is unclear. The sample was peripheral blood. This clonotype was obtained from a woman aged 25 to 39 with COVID-19, enrolled during active disease. The nucleotide sequence reads TGTGCCAGCAGCTCCCGTCCCAGGAACACTGAAGCTTTCTTT. This yields the protein CASSSRPRNTEAFF.